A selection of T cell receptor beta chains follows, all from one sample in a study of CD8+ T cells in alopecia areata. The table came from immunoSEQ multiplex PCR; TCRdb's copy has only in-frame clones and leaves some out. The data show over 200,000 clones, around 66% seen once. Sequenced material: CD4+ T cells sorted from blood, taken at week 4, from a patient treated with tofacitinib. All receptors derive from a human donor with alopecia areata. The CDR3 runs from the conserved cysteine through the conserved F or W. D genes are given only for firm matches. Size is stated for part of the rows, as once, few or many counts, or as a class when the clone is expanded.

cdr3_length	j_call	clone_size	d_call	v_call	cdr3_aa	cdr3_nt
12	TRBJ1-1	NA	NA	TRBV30	CACGFVGTEAFF	TGTGCCTGCGGGTTTGTTGGGACTGAGGCTTTCTTT
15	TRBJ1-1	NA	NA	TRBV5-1	CASSLRFGDGTEAFF	TGCGCCAGCAGCTTGAGGTTCGGGGACGGGACTGAAGCTTTCTTT
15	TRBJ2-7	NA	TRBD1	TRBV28	CASSSSGTGSHEQYF	TGTGCCAGCAGTTCCTCCGGGACAGGTAGTCACGAGCAGTACTTC
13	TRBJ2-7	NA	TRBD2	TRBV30	CAWSASGGYEQYF	TGTGCCTGGAGTGCTAGCGGGGGCTACGAGCAGTACTTC
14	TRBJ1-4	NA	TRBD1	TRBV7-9	CASSRRGQPEKLFF	TGTGCCAGCAGCCGCAGGGGGCAGCCTGAAAAACTGTTTTTT
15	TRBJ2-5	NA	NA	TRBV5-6	CASSLRVPRQETQYF	TGTGCCAGCAGCCTGAGGGTTCCTAGGCAAGAGACCCAGTACTTC
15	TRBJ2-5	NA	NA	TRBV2	CASSAQGRGQETQYF	TGTGCCAGCAGTGCACAGGGTCGCGGCCAAGAGACCCAGTACTTC
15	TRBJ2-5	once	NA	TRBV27	CASSSGGLVGSAQYF	TGTGCCAGCAGTTCGGGCGGACTTGTAGGGTCGGCCCAGTACTTC
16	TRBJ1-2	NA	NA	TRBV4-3	CASSQDRRGRGYGYTF	TGCGCCAGCAGCCAAGATCGGCGGGGGCGAGGCTATGGCTACACCTTC
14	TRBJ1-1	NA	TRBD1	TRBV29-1	CSVGNGDRGTEAFF	TGCAGCGTTGGTAATGGAGACAGGGGTACTGAAGCTTTCTTT
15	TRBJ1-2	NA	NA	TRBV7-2	CASRPDGNFNYGYTF	TGTGCCAGCAGACCGGACGGAAACTTTAACTATGGCTACACCTTC
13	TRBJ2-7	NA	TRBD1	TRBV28	CASWGQHSYEQYF	TGTGCCAGCTGGGGACAGCACTCCTACGAGCAGTACTTC
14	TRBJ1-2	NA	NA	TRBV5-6	CASSLIEGVDGYTF	TGTGCCAGCAGCTTAATTGAAGGGGTTGACGGCTACACCTTC